What follows are 25 T cell receptor beta chains derived from one specimen sequenced in a study of cytomegalovirus exposure and HLA in healthy donors. 13 Jbeta primers and 60 Vbeta primers were used for the PCR. Generated by immunoSEQ multiplex PCR, the TCRdb table keeps only in-frame clones and is missing some. The sample includes about 93,000 clones, roughly 77% seen only once; the top ten take about 6.8%. The sample was PBMCs. The receptor set was obtained from a man under 40 in good health and CMV-seronegative.

This clone appeared a few times. The V and J genes are TRBV7-6 and TRBJ2-7; TRBD2 matches 11 bases. The CDR3 sequence is 15 residues long. V shed 4 bases, J shed 3 bases, and the junction held 5 bases outside the gene matches. From germline, CDR1 is SGHVS and CDR2 FNYEAQ. CDR3 loop: CASSSLTSGNYEQYF. The CDR3 DNA reads TGTGCCAGCAGCTCCCTGACTAGCGGGAACTACGAGCAGTACTTC.

This clone has only a few counts. The rearrangement links TRBV7-2 to TRBJ1-1, with 9 positions matching TRBD1. CDR1 SGHTA and CDR2 FQGNSA come from the germline V gene. The CDR3 is made up of 14 amino acids. Losses at the gene ends were 5 bases for V and 1 base for J; bases not matched to a gene: 2. DNA for the CDR3: TGTGCCAGCAGCGTACAGGGGGCGAACACTGAAGCTTTCTTT. Protein: CASSVQGANTEAFF.

The chain is built from TRBV15 and TRBJ2-7; 9 positions agree with TRBD1. Trimming took 3 bases from V and 3 from J; bases not matched to a gene: 6. Germline lookup yields CDR1 LNHNV and CDR2 YYDKDF (reference sequence). This CDR3 contains 15 residues. CDR3 bases: TGTGCCACCAGCAGTGGGGGACAGGGATTCTACGAGCAGTACTTC. This gives the protein CATSSGGQGFYEQYF. Full variable domain (rest looked up from reference TRBV15 and TRBJ2-7): DAMVIQNPRYQVTQFGKPVTLSCSQTLNHNVMYWYQQKSSQAPKLLFHYYDKDFNNEADTPDNFQSRRPNTSFCFLDIRSPGLGDTAMYLCATSSGGQGFYEQYFGPGTRLTVT.

This chain joins TRBV29-1 and TRBJ2-1, with 10 bases fitting TRBD1. The J segment lost 5 bases and the V segment lost 2 bases, leaving 9 bases of the junction unmatched. Germline V gene sequence: CDR1 SQVTM, CDR2 ANQGSEA. This CDR3 has 16 amino acids. CDR3 coding DNA: TGCAGCGTTGAATGGACCAGGGACAGGGGAAACAATGAGCAGTTCTTC. It yields the protein CSVEWTRDRGNNEQFF.

This rearrangement joins TRBV19 to TRBJ1-2; TRBD1 might be the D (5 bases). The V and J ends lost 7 bases and 1 base respectively, with 16 bases between them. The length of the CDR3 is 15 residues. Germline V gene lookup returns CDR1 LNHDA and CDR2 SQIVND (reference sequence). DNA for the CDR3: TGTGCCAGTAACACAGGCGGTAAATTTAACTATGGCTACACCTTC. Protein: CASNTGGKFNYGYTF.

This chain joins TRBV30 and TRBJ1-1, with D perhaps matching TRBD1 (6 bases). The germline V gene encodes CDR1 GTSNPN and CDR2 SVGIG (reference sequence). V shed 0 bases and J shed 5 bases, with 13 bases lying between them. This CDR3 has 14 amino acids. CDR3 loop: CAWSVRWGQTEAFF. As DNA, the CDR3 is TGTGCCTGGAGTGTACGATGGGGGCAGACTGAAGCTTTCTTT.

This clone was observed a handful of times. The chain uses TRBV5-1 and TRBJ2-1; no clear D. The V gene's germline CDR1 is SGHRS and CDR2 YFSETQ. With 2 bases removed from V and 8 bases from J, the gap between germline ends came to 11 bases. The CDR3 runs to 13 residues. CDR3 bases: TGCGCCAGCAGCTTATCAGGTCTGCATGAGCAGTTCTTC. Encoded protein: CASSLSGLHEQFF.

This chain links TRBV5-5 with TRBJ2-7; possible D gene TRBD2, 5 bases. The CDR3 consists of 14 residues. Germline CDR1 is SGHKS and CDR2 is YYEKEE (reference sequence). V lost 3 bases to trimming and J lost 3 bases, with 13 bases between them. The CDR3 here is CASSSLSGVYEQYF. In DNA form, the CDR3 reads TGTGCCAGCAGCTCACTCTCCGGGGTCTACGAGCAGTACTTC.

V gene TRBV7-9 combines with J gene TRBJ1-5; 8 bases agree with TRBD1. V was pared by 5 bases and J by 7 bases, with 13 bases of the junction left unmatched. This CDR3 region has 16 residues. From germline, CDR1 is SEHNR and CDR2 FQNEAQ (reference sequence). The CDR3 DNA reads as TGTGCCAGCAGCGCCGGGACAGGCGGAGTATACCAGCCCCAGCATTTT. Amino acids: CASSAGTGGVYQPQHF.

The chain carries TRBV4-1 and TRBJ2-3; D uncertain. Germline-derived CDR1 and CDR2 are MGHRA and YSYEKL. This CDR3 region has 12 residues. V was pared by 4 bases and J by 6 bases, with 8 bases between. In nucleotides, the CDR3 is TGCGCCAGCAGCCTCCGCAGTGATACGCAGTATTTT. Protein: CASSLRSDTQYF.

The V and J genes are TRBV18 and TRBJ2-6; 7 bases line up with TRBD2. Per germline, CDR1 KGHSH and CDR2 LQKENI. V lost 2 bases to trimming and J lost 2 bases; unmatched junction nucleotides: 0. The CDR3 consists of 15 residues. The CDR3 sequence: CASSPGGAGANVLTF. The CDR3 coding sequence is TGTGCCAGCTCACCAGGGGGGGCTGGGGCCAACGTCCTGACTTTC.

The chain carries TRBV30 and TRBJ1-2, with D maybe TRBD1 (6 bases). Per the germline V gene, CDR1 is GTSNPN and CDR2 is SVGIG (reference sequence). Trimming took 2 bases from V and 8 from J, leaving 12 bases between them. There are 12 residues in the CDR3. The DNA of the CDR3 is TGTGCCTGGAGTCCAGCAGGGGCCGGCTACACCTTC. Translating gives CAWSPAGAGYTF. The full variable domain, in which reference TRBV30 and TRBJ1-2 provide the parts outside the CDR3, is SQTIHQWPATLVQPVGSPLSLECTVEGTSNPNLYWYRQAAGRGLQLLFYSVGIGQISSEVPQNLSASRPQDRQFILSSKKLLLSDSGFYLCAWSPAGAGYTFGSGTRLTVV.

The chain carries TRBV18 and TRBJ1-2, with 7 bases aligning to TRBD1. Trimming cost V 6 bases and J 8 bases; bases outside gene matches: 12. Germline loops: CDR1 KGHSH, CDR2 LQKENI. The CDR3 is made up of 14 amino acids. The CDR3, as DNA: TGTGCCAGCTCGCCAGAAAACAGGGGTGAAGGCTACACCTTC. It translates to CASSPENRGEGYTF.

This clone showed up just once. The rearrangement links TRBV25-1 to TRBJ1-6; D perhaps matches TRBD1 (5 bases). Deletions cut 4 bases from V and 2 bases from J, with 9 bases between. CDR1 is MGHDK, CDR2 SYGVNS, per germline. This CDR3 spans 15 amino acids. CDR3 nucleotides: TGTGCCAGCAGTGTCGACAGTACCTATAATTCACCCCTCCACTTT. Amino acids: CASSVDSTYNSPLHF.

The J gene is TRBJ2-4, the V gene TRBV18; maybe TRBD1 (6 bases). V was clipped by 5 bases and J by 0 bases, with 14 bases between them. The CDR3 consists of 16 residues. Germline V lookup: CDR1 KGHSH, CDR2 LQKENI. The CDR3 coding sequence is TGTGCCAGCTCAAGCTCGTGGACAGTAGCCAAAAACATTCAGTACTTC. Encoded protein: CASSSSWTVAKNIQYF.

This chain connects TRBV18 to TRBJ2-1; 7 bases align to TRBD2. The trim removed 5 bases at V and 7 bases at J, leaving 8 bases unmatched. The germline gives CDR1 KGHSH, CDR2 LQKENI. CDR3 size: 14 residues. The CDR3 coding sequence is TGTGCCAGCTCAGCCGGGACTACCATGAATGAGCAGTTCTTC. This sequence encodes CASSAGTTMNEQFF.

J is TRBJ2-5 and V is TRBV5-6; 12 bases are shared with TRBD2. This CDR3 is built from 16 residues. Germline lookup yields CDR1 SGHDT and CDR2 YYEEEE. Trimming removed 2 bases from V and 5 bases from J; junction bases left unmatched: 7. This CDR3 is CASSFSSSGGVETQYF. CDR3 coding DNA: TGTGCCAGCAGCTTCTCCTCTAGCGGGGGGGTGGAGACCCAGTACTTC.

This chain connects TRBV29-1 to TRBJ1-1; TRBD1 might be the D (6 bases). Trimming took 1 base from V and 10 from J, leaving 13 bases between them. The CDR3 spans 12 residues. Germline values: CDR1 SQVTM, CDR2 ANQGSEA. The CDR3, as DNA: TGCAGCGTTGAAGCCAGGGGATATCGAGCTTTCTTT. As protein: CSVEARGYRAFF.

This clone was picked up one time. This chain links TRBV9 with TRBJ1-5; 11 bases fit TRBD1. The CDR3 totals 15 residues. Trimming cost V 9 bases and J 4 bases; bases outside gene matches: 9. From germline, CDR1 is SGDLS and CDR2 YYNGEE. CDR3 DNA sequence: TGTGCCATCCCCAGAGGGACAGGGGGGAATCAGCCCCAGCATTTT. Translation: CAIPRGTGGNQPQHF.

This chain links TRBV29-1 with TRBJ1-5, with 9 bases identical to TRBD1. The CDR3 runs 15 residues. The V gene's germline CDR1 is SQVTM and CDR2 ANQGSEA. The J segment lost 7 bases and the V segment lost 7 bases, leaving 14 bases of the junction unmatched. CDR3 sequence reads: CSALTTGGAGQPQHF. The DNA of the CDR3 is TGCAGCGCACTCACAACAGGGGGCGCCGGACAGCCCCAGCATTTT.

The J gene is TRBJ1-1, the V gene TRBV10-3; D might be TRBD1 (5 bases). The CDR3 runs 13 residues. Trimming took off 4 bases at V and 4 bases at J, with 10 bases between the two ends. Germline V gene lookup returns CDR1 ENHRY and CDR2 SYGVKD. Written as DNA, the CDR3 is TGTGCCATCAGTGTGACAGTCAGCACTGAAGCTTTCTTT. Its protein product is CAISVTVSTEAFF.

The J gene is TRBJ1-4, the V gene TRBV5-1; TRBD1 matches at 7 bases. With 3 bases clipped from V and 7 bases from J, the junction kept 9 bases outside the gene matches. The CDR3 contains 15 residues. Germline CDR1 and CDR2: SGHRS and YFSETQ. CDR3 DNA sequence: TGCGCCAGCAGCTCGACTACAGGGGAGGCTGAAAAACTGTTTTTT. As protein: CASSSTTGEAEKLFF.

The chain employs TRBV5-1 and TRBJ2-5; no definite D call. Trimming removed 3 bases from V and 4 bases from J, with 4 bases in between. The CDR3 runs 11 residues. Germline V gene data show CDR1 as SGHRS and CDR2 as YFSETQ. In DNA form, the CDR3 reads TGCGCCAGCAGCTCCAGAGAGACCCAGTACTTC. Its protein product is CASSSRETQYF.

This clone was seen a single time. V and J are TRBV9 and TRBJ2-5, with a possible D match to TRBD1 (6 bases). The CDR3 totals 14 residues. V was trimmed by 4 bases and J by 5 bases, leaving 15 bases between them. Germline CDR1 is SGDLS and CDR2 is YYNGEE. DNA for the CDR3: TGTGCCAGCAGCTCCGCAGGGGCTAGGGAGACCCAGTACTTC. This gives the protein CASSSAGARETQYF.

The chain recombines TRBV19 with TRBJ2-1, with 9 bases matching TRBD1. Germline trimming cut 3 bases from V and 7 bases from J; bases unmatched to any gene: 7. Germline V gene lookup returns CDR1 LNHDA and CDR2 SQIVND (reference sequence). CDR3 length equals 15 residues. The CDR3 DNA sequence: TGTGCCAGTAGTATTCTCGGACAGGGGAGAAATGAGCAGTTCTTC. It codes for CASSILGQGRNEQFF.